These 13 T cell receptor beta chains were all obtained from the same sample, sequenced in a study of shared clonotypes between healthy human individuals. This table comes from immunoSEQ multiplex PCR, and its TCRdb copy is limited to in-frame clones, with some not included. There are millions of clones in the sample; roughly 92% occur only once, and under 0.15% lies in the top ten. The sequenced sample was naive CD4+ T cells sorted from blood. As for subset: CD45RA+ positively selected. Source of these receptors: a man aged 18 to 29 in good health.

The chain is built from TRBV2 and TRBJ1-6, with D perhaps TRBD1 (5 bases). Germline V gene data show CDR1 as SNHLY and CDR2 as FYNNEI. V shed 9 bases and J shed 4 bases, with 25 bases lying between them. The CDR3 is made up of 18 amino acids. The CDR3 coding sequence is TGTGCCAGTCGGCTTCCCCCGGGACCCTTGGAGTATAATTCACCCCTCCACTTT. It translates to CASRLPPGPLEYNSPLHF.

The rearrangement uses TRBV5-4 and TRBJ2-7; 7 bases agree with TRBD1. V shed 4 bases, J shed 1 base, and the junction held 11 bases outside the gene matches. Germline-derived CDR1 and CDR2 are SGHNT and YYREEE (reference sequence). The CDR3 totals 16 residues. The CDR3 sequence: CASSGSPGQTSYEQYF. CDR3 nucleotides: TGTGCCAGCAGCGGGTCACCGGGACAGACATCCTACGAGCAGTACTTC.

The V and J genes are TRBV5-1 and TRBJ2-7; TRBD1 matches at 8 bases. The CDR3 has 14 residues. Per germline, CDR1 SGHRS and CDR2 YFSETQ. V gave up 0 bases and J gave up 7 bases; unmatched junction bases: 6. CDR3 nucleotide sequence: TGCGCCAGCAGCTTGGGGCAGGGGGCTGAAGAGCAGTACTTC. This gives the protein CASSLGQGAEEQYF. Filled out from reference TRBV5-1 and TRBJ2-7, the complete variable domain reads KAGVTQTPRYLIKTRGQQVTLSCSPISGHRSVSWYQQTPGQGLQFLFEYFSETQRNKGNFPGRFSGRQFSNSRSEMNVSTLELGDSALYLCASSLGQGAEEQYFGPGTRLTVT.

V is TRBV7-6 and J is TRBJ2-3, with TRBD2 matching 7 bases. Germline CDR1 is SGHVS and CDR2 is FNYEAQ. This CDR3 has 16 residues. Trimming took 4 bases from V and 0 from J; bases not matched to a gene: 7. CDR3 in amino acids: CASSSQAGTSTDTQYF. The DNA for the CDR3 is TGTGCCAGCAGCTCGCAAGCGGGGACCAGCACAGATACGCAGTATTTT. The full variable domain, completed using reference TRBV7-6 and TRBJ2-3, is GAGVSQSPRYKVTKRGQDVALRCDPISGHVSLYWYRQALGQGPEFLTYFNYEAQQDKSGLPNDRFSAERPEGSISTLTIQRTEQRDSAMYRCASSSQAGTSTDTQYFGPGTRLTVL.

The V gene is TRBV19, the J gene TRBJ1-2, with TRBD1 as a possible D gene (6 bases). V was clipped by 3 bases and J by 5 bases, with 25 bases between them. The germline gives CDR1 LNHDA, CDR2 SQIVND (reference sequence). The CDR3 has 18 amino acids. The CDR3 loop is CASSMGGQGKAGGYGYTF. CDR3 DNA: TGTGCCAGTAGTATGGGGGGCCAGGGGAAAGCAGGAGGGTATGGCTACACCTTC.

The chain is built from TRBV5-1 and TRBJ1-6; D remains unclear. Germline loops: CDR1 SGHRS, CDR2 YFSETQ. V dropped 4 bases and J dropped 7 bases, with 18 bases sitting between them. This CDR3 contains 16 residues. The CDR3 region is CASSPGPPTGNSPLHF. The CDR3 DNA reads TGCGCCAGCAGCCCCGGACCCCCAACGGGCAATTCACCCCTCCACTTT. Together with reference TRBV5-1 and TRBJ1-6, the CDR3 gives the full variable domain: KAGVTQTPRYLIKTRGQQVTLSCSPISGHRSVSWYQQTPGQGLQFLFEYFSETQRNKGNFPGRFSGRQFSNSRSEMNVSTLELGDSALYLCASSPGPPTGNSPLHFGNGTRLTVT.

The chain employs TRBV25-1 and TRBJ1-4; maybe TRBD1 (5 bases). This CDR3 has 14 residues. Trimming shortened V by 6 bases and J by 12 bases, and 20 bases separated the two germline ends. Looked up from germline, CDR1 is MGHDK and CDR2 is SYGVNS. As DNA, the CDR3 is TGTGCCAGCAGAGTGAACGGGGAAGGGGTGGAACTGTTTTTT. Protein: CASRVNGEGVELFF.

The V gene is TRBV7-9, the J gene TRBJ2-3; 9 nucleotides align to TRBD2. V lost 2 bases to trimming and J lost 4 bases; unmatched junction nucleotides: 10. Germline loops: CDR1 SEHNR, CDR2 FQNEAQ (reference sequence). The CDR3 has 17 amino acids. The CDR3, as DNA: TGTGCCAGCAGCTTAAGGCCTAGCGGGAAGGTGGCAGATACGCAGTATTTT. It translates to CASSLRPSGKVADTQYF.

The V call is TRBV10-1, the J call TRBJ2-1; 8 bases map to TRBD1. The CDR3 totals 17 residues. J lost 9 bases, V lost 4 bases, and 17 bases had no gene match. Germline V gene data show CDR1 as WNHNN and CDR2 as SYGVQD (reference sequence). CDR3 loop: CASSGVETGAPGGEQFF. CDR3 nucleotide sequence: TGCGCCAGCAGTGGGGTGGAGACAGGGGCCCCAGGAGGTGAGCAGTTCTTC.

The chain couples TRBV6-6 to TRBJ2-1, with unresolved D. This CDR3 contains 14 residues. Germline CDR1 MNHNY, CDR2 SVGAGI (reference sequence). V lost 5 bases to trimming and J lost 6 bases, with 14 bases between them. CDR3 residues: CASSPGLPGNEQFF. DNA for the CDR3: TGTGCCAGCAGTCCCGGGCTCCCGGGCAATGAGCAGTTCTTC.

The V gene is TRBV11-2, the J gene TRBJ2-7; D ambiguous. CDR1 SGHAT and CDR2 FQNNGV come from the germline V gene. The length of the CDR3 is 13 residues. Trimming left V 5 bases short and J 3 bases short, with 11 bases between. The CDR3 spells CASSQRTFYEQYF. CDR3 sequence (DNA): TGTGCCAGCAGCCAGCGTACCTTCTACGAGCAGTACTTC.

The rearrangement joins TRBV28 to TRBJ2-1, with D perhaps matching TRBD2 (5 bases). V lost 7 bases and J 9 bases, leaving 19 bases between the germline ends. The CDR3 length is 14 residues. The V gene's germline CDR1 is MDHEN and CDR2 SYDVKM. This CDR3 is CASTGASHPSEQFF. The CDR3 DNA sequence: TGTGCCAGCACCGGCGCTAGCCACCCCAGTGAGCAGTTCTTC.

Turning to this clone: Other nucleotide sequences from this sample produce the same CDR3. The genes are TRBV28 and TRBJ2-5; D is uncertain. The CDR3 has 12 residues. Trimming removed 5 bases from V and 4 bases from J, with 8 bases in between. Per the germline V gene, CDR1 is MDHEN and CDR2 is SYDVKM. The CDR3 nucleotides read TGTGCCAGCAGTCTAGGGATAGAGACCCAGTACTTC. It is translated as CASSLGIETQYF.